This T cell receptor (beta chain) was profiled in a study of blood T cell repertoires in COVID-19. The wider study: The United States, Italy and Spain supplied acute and convalescent COVID-19 samples.

Patients in Seattle were enrolled during active infection, then followed longitudinally. In the study's own analysis: Amplification of reference gene primers provided the estimated nucleated cell counts. The data were produced by immunoSEQ multiplex PCR, yet TCRdb's version contains in-frame clones alone and is incomplete. V and J calls and clone size follow that table, whereas D and trimming were derived from the DNA. The table includes tens of thousands of clones, roughly 85% detected once. The CDR3 has 15 amino acids. V gave up 6 bases and J gave up 1 base; unmatched junction bases: 7. Germline V gene lookup returns CDR1 MDHEN and CDR2 SYDVKM. This clone was picked up one time.

The receptor was isolated from an older woman with COVID-19, enrolled during active disease. Sequences were obtained from peripheral blood. The V and J genes are TRBV28 and TRBJ2-3; 7 bases fit TRBD1. CDR3 loop: CASRAPGTGTDTQYF. CDR3 bases: TGTGCCAGCAGGGCACCCGGGACAGGCACAGATACGCAGTATTTT.